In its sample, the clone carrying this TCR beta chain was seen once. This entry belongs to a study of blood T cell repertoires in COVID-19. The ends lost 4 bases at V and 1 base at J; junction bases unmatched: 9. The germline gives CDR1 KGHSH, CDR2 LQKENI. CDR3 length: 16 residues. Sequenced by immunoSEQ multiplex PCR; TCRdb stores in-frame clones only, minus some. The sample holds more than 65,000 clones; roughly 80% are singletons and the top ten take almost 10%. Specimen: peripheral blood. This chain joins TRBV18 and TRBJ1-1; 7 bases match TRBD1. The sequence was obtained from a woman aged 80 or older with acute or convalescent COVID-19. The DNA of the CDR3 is TGTGCCAGCTCACTTAGGAAGGGACAGCCGAACACTGAAGCTTTCTTT. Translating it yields CASSLRKGQPNTEAFF.